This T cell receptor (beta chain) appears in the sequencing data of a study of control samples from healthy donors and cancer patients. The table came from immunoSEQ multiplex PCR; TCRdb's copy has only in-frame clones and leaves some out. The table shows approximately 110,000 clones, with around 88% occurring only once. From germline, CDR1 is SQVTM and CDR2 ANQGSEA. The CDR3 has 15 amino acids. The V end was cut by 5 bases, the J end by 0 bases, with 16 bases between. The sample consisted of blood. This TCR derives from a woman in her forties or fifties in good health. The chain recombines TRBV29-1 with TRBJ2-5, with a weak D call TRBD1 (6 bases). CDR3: CSVSGAAKYQETQYF. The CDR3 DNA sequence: TGCAGCGTTTCAGGGGCGGCCAAGTACCAAGAGACCCAGTACTTC.